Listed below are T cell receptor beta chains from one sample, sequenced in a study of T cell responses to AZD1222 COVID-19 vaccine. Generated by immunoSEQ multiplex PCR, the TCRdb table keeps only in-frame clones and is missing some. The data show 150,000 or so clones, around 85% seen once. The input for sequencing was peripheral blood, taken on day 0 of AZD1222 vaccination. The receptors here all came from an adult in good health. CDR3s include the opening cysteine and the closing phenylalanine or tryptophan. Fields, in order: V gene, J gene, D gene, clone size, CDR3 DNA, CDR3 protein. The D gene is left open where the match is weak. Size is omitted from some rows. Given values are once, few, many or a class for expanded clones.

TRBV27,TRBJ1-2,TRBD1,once,TGTGCCAGCAGCTTACAGGGGGCGCTTAACTATGGCTACACCTTC,CASSLQGALNYGYTF
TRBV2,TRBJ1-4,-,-,TGTGCCAGCAGTGTGCAGGGAGAAAAACTGTTTTTT,CASSVQGEKLFF
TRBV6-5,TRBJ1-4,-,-,TGTGCCAGCAGTTCGACAGTGGGGAATGAAAAACTGTTTTTT,CASSSTVGNEKLFF
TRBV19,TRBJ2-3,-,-,TGTGCCAGTAGTATAAACAGCGCCACAGATACGCAGTATTTT,CASSINSATDTQYF
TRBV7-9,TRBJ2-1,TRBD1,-,TGTGCCAGCAGTACAACAGGGGTCAAAATGGGCAATGAGCAGTTCTTC,CASSTTGVKMGNEQFF
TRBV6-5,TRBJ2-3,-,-,TGTGCCAGCAGTTACAGCCGGGAAAAGGGCTGGGATACGCAGTATTTT,CASSYSREKGWDTQYF
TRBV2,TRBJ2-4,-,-,TGTGCCAGCACAGCCCAAAACATTCAGTACTTC,CASTAQNIQYF
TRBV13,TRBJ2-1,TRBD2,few,TGTGCCAGCAGCTCCCCTAGTTTTGGCGGGGGGGTCGGAGAGCAGTTCTTC,CASSSPSFGGGVGEQFF
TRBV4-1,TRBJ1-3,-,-,TGCGCCAGCAGCCTCCGGGACAATGGAAACACCATATATTTT,CASSLRDNGNTIYF
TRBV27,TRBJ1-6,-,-,TGTGCCAGCAGTTTATCGGATCAGGGGAGGAATTCACCCCTCCACTTT,CASSLSDQGRNSPLHF
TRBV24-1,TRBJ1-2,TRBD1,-,TGTGCCACCAGTGATGGTACAGGGGGCAGTGGCTACACCTTC,CATSDGTGGSGYTF
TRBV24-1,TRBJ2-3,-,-,TGTGCCACCAGTGTACAGGGAGGCACAGATACGCAGTATTTT,CATSVQGGTDTQYF
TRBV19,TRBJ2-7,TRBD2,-,TGTGCCACAACCGGGACTAGCTCCTACGAGCAGTACTTC,CATTGTSSYEQYF
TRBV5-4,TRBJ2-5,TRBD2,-,TGTGCCAGCAGCCAGCGGGGGGCCGGGGAGACCCAGTACTTC,CASSQRGAGETQYF
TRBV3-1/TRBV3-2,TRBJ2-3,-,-,TGTGCCAGCAGCCAAGATCTTGGGGGCCGGGCAGATACGCAGTATTTT,CASSQDLGGRADTQYF
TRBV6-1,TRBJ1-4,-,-,TGTGCCAGCAGTGAACCTCACCCGACCCCGGAGAATGAAAAACTGTTTTTT,CASSEPHPTPENEKLFF
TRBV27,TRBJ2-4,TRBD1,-,TGTGCCAGCAGTTCCCCGACAGGGGGAAACATTCAGTACTTC,CASSSPTGGNIQYF
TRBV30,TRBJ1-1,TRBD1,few,TGTGCCTGGAGTGTAGAGGGGGCGCGCACTGAAGCTTTCTTT,CAWSVEGARTEAFF
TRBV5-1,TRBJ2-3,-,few,TGCGCCAGCAGCTTGGGAGACTTCTTAAATACGCAGTATTTT,CASSLGDFLNTQYF
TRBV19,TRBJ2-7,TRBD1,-,TGTGCCAGTAGTATAGAGGTCAGGGGGCAGGACGAGCAGTACTTC,CASSIEVRGQDEQYF
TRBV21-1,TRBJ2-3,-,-,TGTGCCAGCGCAGATACGCAGTATTTT,CASADTQYF
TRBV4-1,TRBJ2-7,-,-,TGCGCCAGCAGCCAAAGGGGGTCCCTCTCCTACGAGCAGTACTTC,CASSQRGSLSYEQYF
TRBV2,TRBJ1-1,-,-,TGTGCCAGCAGTGCCTCGGCTGAAGCTTTCTTT,CASSASAEAFF
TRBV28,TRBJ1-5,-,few,TGTGCCAGCAGGGTCTACCGCGGGGGCAGGGCCAATCAGCCCCAGCATTTT,CASRVYRGGRANQPQHF
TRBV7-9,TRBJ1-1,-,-,TGTGCCAGCAGCTTAGTAAGTGACACTGAAGCTTTCTTT,CASSLVSDTEAFF
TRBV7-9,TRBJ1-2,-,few,TGTGCCAGCAGACACTCTCGCCTCGGGGGCAGTGGCTACACCTTC,CASRHSRLGGSGYTF
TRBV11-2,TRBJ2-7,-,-,TGTGCCAGCAGCTTAGGGGGAGCGGCCTACGAGCAGTACTTC,CASSLGGAAYEQYF
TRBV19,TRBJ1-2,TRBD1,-,TGTGCCAGTAACAGGGGGTTGGGCTACACCTTC,CASNRGLGYTF
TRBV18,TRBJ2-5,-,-,TGTGCCAGCTCACCACGGGCCAGGGGAGCGGCGGAGACCCAGTACTTC,CASSPRARGAAETQYF
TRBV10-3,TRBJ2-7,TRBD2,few,TGTGCCATCAGGGGACTAGCGATTTACGAGCAGTACTTC,CAIRGLAIYEQYF
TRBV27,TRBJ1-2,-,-,TGTGCCAGCAGTTTCACGCCACAGGGAAACTATGGCTACACCTTC,CASSFTPQGNYGYTF
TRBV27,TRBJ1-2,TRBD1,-,TGTGCCAGCAGTACAGGGGGTTTGCCCTATGGCTACACCTTC,CASSTGGLPYGYTF
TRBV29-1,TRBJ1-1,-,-,TGCAGCGTTGAAAGAGGCCAAAACACTGAAGCTTTCTTT,CSVERGQNTEAFF
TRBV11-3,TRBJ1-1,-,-,TGTGCCAGCAGCTTACAAGGGACACTGAACACTGAAGCTTTCTTT,CASSLQGTLNTEAFF
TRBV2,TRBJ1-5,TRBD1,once,TGTGCCAGCAGTGAGGGACAGGGACATCAGCCCCAGCATTTT,CASSEGQGHQPQHF
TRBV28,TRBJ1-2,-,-,TGTGCCAGCAGTTTTCCAAGGGCGCGGGGCTACACCTTC,CASSFPRARGYTF
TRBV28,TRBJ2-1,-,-,TGTGCCAGCAGTCACCCCCTGGGTGGGGGCCGTGGGAATGAGCAGTTCTTC,CASSHPLGGGRGNEQFF
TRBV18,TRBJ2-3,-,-,TGTGCCAGCTCACCGGGTGGCGGCACAGATACGCAGTATTTT,CASSPGGGTDTQYF
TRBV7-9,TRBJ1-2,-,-,TGTGCCAGCAGCTACTATAATGGCTACACCTTC,CASSYYNGYTF
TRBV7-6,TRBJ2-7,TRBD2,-,TGTGCCAGCAGCGCTACGGGGGGTTCCTACGAGCAGTACTTC,CASSATGGSYEQYF
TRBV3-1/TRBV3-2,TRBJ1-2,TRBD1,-,TGTGCCAGCAGCCCCGGGACAGGGGCTAACTATGGCTACACCTTC,CASSPGTGANYGYTF
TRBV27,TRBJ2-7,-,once,TGTGCCAGCAGTTTAGGCAGGGGCGGCGAGCAGTACTTC,CASSLGRGGEQYF
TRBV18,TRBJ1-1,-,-,TGTGCCAGCTCACCAACCGGATTAAACACTGAAGCTTTCTTT,CASSPTGLNTEAFF
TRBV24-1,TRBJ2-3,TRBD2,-,TGTGCCACCAGTGACTCGCCCCAACCCGGGACTAGCGGGGGGACCACAGATACGCAGTATTTT,CATSDSPQPGTSGGTTDTQYF
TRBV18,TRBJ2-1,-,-,TGTGCCAGCTCACCCGGCCGGGGAGTCCAAAATGAGCAGTTCTTC,CASSPGRGVQNEQFF
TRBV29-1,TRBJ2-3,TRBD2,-,TGCAGCGTAGGGACTAGCGGGAGGGCCGGCACAGATACGCAGTATTTT,CSVGTSGRAGTDTQYF
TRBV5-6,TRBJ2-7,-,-,TGTGCCAGCATGCGAGTTAGCGGAACCTACGAGCAGTACTTC,CASMRVSGTYEQYF
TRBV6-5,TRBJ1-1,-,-,TGTGCCAGCAGTTGGGGTTCGACGAACACTGAAGCTTTCTTT,CASSWGSTNTEAFF
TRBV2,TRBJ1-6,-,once,TGTGCCAGCCAACAGGGTACGAGTTCACCCCTCCACTTT,CASQQGTSSPLHF
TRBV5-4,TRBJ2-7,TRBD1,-,TGTGCCAGCAGAACGACAGGGAGCTCCTACGAGCAGTACTTC,CASRTTGSSYEQYF